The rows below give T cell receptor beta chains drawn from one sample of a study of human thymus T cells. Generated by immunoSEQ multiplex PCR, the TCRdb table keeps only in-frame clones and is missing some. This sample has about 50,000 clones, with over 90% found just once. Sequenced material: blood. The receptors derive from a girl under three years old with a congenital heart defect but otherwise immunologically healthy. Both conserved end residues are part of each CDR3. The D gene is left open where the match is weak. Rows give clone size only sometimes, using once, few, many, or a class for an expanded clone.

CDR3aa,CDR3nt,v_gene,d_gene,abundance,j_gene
CASSPSVGASEQYF,TGTGCCAGCAGCCCCTCGGTGGGAGCCTCCGAGCAGTACTTC,TRBV5-4,NA,NA,TRBJ2-7
CASSLETPGGIAKNIQYF,TGTGCCAGCAGCTTAGAAACGCCTGGGGGGATAGCCAAAAACATTCAGTACTTC,TRBV11-2,NA,NA,TRBJ2-4
CASSLGLAGASEQYF,TGTGCCAGCAGCTTAGGGCTAGCGGGGGCCTCCGAGCAGTACTTC,TRBV7-9,TRBD2,NA,TRBJ2-7
CASRTGRSNQPQHF,TGTGCCAGCAGGACAGGGCGGAGCAATCAGCCCCAGCATTTT,TRBV2,TRBD1,NA,TRBJ1-5
CASGGGQGTDTQYF,TGTGCCAGCGGAGGGGGACAGGGAACAGATACGCAGTATTTT,TRBV25-1,TRBD1,NA,TRBJ2-3
CASSLATPSGEKLFF,TGTGCCAGCAGCTTAGCCACACCGTCGGGTGAAAAACTGTTTTTT,TRBV7-9,NA,NA,TRBJ1-4
CASSVEGRGREQYF,TGTGCCAGCAGCGTAGAGGGGAGGGGGCGCGAGCAGTACTTC,TRBV9,NA,NA,TRBJ2-7
CASSVEGGLGWETQYF,TGTGCCAGCAGCGTAGAGGGGGGACTAGGGTGGGAGACCCAGTACTTC,TRBV9,TRBD2,NA,TRBJ2-5
CASSLPGGTEAFF,TGTGCCAGCAGCTTACCAGGGGGCACTGAAGCTTTCTTT,TRBV7-9,TRBD1,NA,TRBJ1-1
CASSQDGAGPLRDTQYF,TGCGCCAGCAGCCAAGATGGAGCGGGACCCTTAAGAGATACGCAGTATTTT,TRBV4-3,TRBD2,NA,TRBJ2-3
CASSSAGGNTEAFF,TGTGCCAGCAGTTCGGCAGGGGGGAACACTGAAGCTTTCTTT,TRBV27,TRBD1,once,TRBJ1-1
CASSPLPGAANEQFF,TGTGCCAGCTCACCACTTCCGGGAGCGGCCAATGAGCAGTTCTTC,TRBV18,NA,NA,TRBJ2-1
CASSFRGPLTYEQYF,TGTGCCAGCAGTTTCCGAGGACCTCTTACGTACGAGCAGTACTTC,TRBV28,NA,once,TRBJ2-7
CASSEVRGNTEAFF,TGCGCCAGCAGTGAAGTGAGAGGGAACACTGAAGCTTTCTTT,TRBV10-1,NA,NA,TRBJ1-1
CASRESHPSYGYTF,TGTGCCAGCCGAGAGTCCCATCCCTCCTATGGCTACACCTTC,TRBV28,NA,NA,TRBJ1-2
CASSNSAGGWAYEQYF,TGTGCCAGTAGTAACTCAGCGGGAGGGTGGGCCTACGAGCAGTACTTC,TRBV19,TRBD2,NA,TRBJ2-7
CASTGYNEQFF,TGTGCCAGCACGGGTTACAATGAGCAGTTCTTC,TRBV6-6,NA,NA,TRBJ2-1
CASSPRTSGDPTGELFF,TGTGCCAGCAGTCCCAGGACTAGCGGGGACCCCACCGGGGAGCTGTTTTTT,TRBV7-9,TRBD2,NA,TRBJ2-2
CASSQIQGWQETQYF,TGTGCCAGCAGTCAGATACAGGGGTGGCAAGAGACCCAGTACTTC,TRBV2,TRBD1,NA,TRBJ2-5
CASSPPLLAGYETQYF,TGTGCCAGCAGTCCTCCCCTTCTAGCGGGATACGAGACCCAGTACTTC,TRBV28,TRBD2,NA,TRBJ2-5
CASSQRLNEQFF,TGTGCCAGCAGTCAAAGGTTGAATGAGCAGTTCTTC,TRBV27,NA,NA,TRBJ2-1
CASSYTGMNTEAFF,TGTGCCAGCAGTTACACGGGGATGAACACTGAAGCTTTCTTT,TRBV6-6,NA,once,TRBJ1-1
CASSLQGVAEAFF,TGTGCCAGCAGCTTACAAGGGGTGGCTGAAGCTTTCTTT,TRBV7-2,NA,NA,TRBJ1-1
CASRPTPTPSGDTQYF,TGTGCCAGCAGACCCACCCCGACTCCTTCGGGGGATACGCAGTATTTT,TRBV28,NA,NA,TRBJ2-3
CASSERGWGYKNIQYF,TGTGCCAGCAGTGAAAGGGGCTGGGGGTACAAAAACATTCAGTACTTC,TRBV6-1,NA,NA,TRBJ2-4
CASRQTSGSTREQYF,TGTGCCAGCAGACAGACTAGCGGGAGTACGAGGGAGCAGTACTTC,TRBV6-6,TRBD2,NA,TRBJ2-5
CASTRVASDTQYF,TGTGCCAGCACGAGGGTAGCGTCAGATACGCAGTATTTT,TRBV6-1,NA,NA,TRBJ2-3
CASSQDWTGTGTYEQYF,TGCGCCAGCAGCCAAGATTGGACCGGGACAGGCACCTACGAGCAGTACTTC,TRBV4-3,TRBD1,NA,TRBJ2-7
CASSLRGPGELFF,TGTGCCAGCAGCTTGAGGGGCCCCGGGGAGCTGTTTTTT,TRBV5-4,NA,NA,TRBJ2-2
CATTQGLYSLDTQYF,TGTGCCACCACCCAAGGCTTGTATAGTCTGGATACGCAGTATTTT,TRBV5-6,NA,NA,TRBJ2-3
CASSKGLEGSDTQYF,TGTGCCAGCAGCAAAGGACTAGAGGGTTCAGATACGCAGTATTTT,TRBV21-1,NA,NA,TRBJ2-3
CASRRLEREVGDTQYF,TGTGCCAGCAGAAGACTCGAGCGGGAGGTGGGAGATACGCAGTATTTT,TRBV7-2,TRBD2,NA,TRBJ2-3
CASSLQGNTEAFF,TGCGCCAGCAGCTTACAGGGGAACACTGAAGCTTTCTTT,TRBV5-1,NA,few,TRBJ1-1
CASSVWGSGTDTQYF,TGTGCCAGCAGCGTATGGGGGAGCGGCACAGATACGCAGTATTTT,TRBV9,NA,NA,TRBJ2-3
CASTPGGVNTIYF,TGTGCCAGCACCCCCGGGGGGGTAAACACCATATATTTT,TRBV28,NA,NA,TRBJ1-3
CAWSEAGKNIQYF,TGTGCCTGGAGTGAAGCCGGAAAAAACATTCAGTACTTC,TRBV30,NA,NA,TRBJ2-4
CASSRNGGRATEQYF,TGTGCCAGCAGCCGTAACGGGGGAAGGGCCACCGAGCAGTACTTC,TRBV7-2,NA,NA,TRBJ2-7
CASSQAFHNEQFF,TGTGCCAGCAGCCAAGCGTTTCACAATGAGCAGTTCTTC,TRBV14,NA,once,TRBJ2-1
CASSPLTGWTGELFF,TGCGCCAGCAGCCCCCTGACAGGTTGGACCGGGGAGCTGTTTTTT,TRBV5-1,NA,NA,TRBJ2-2
CASSQAWASSGNEQFF,TGTGCCAGCAGCCAAGCCTGGGCCAGTAGCGGGAATGAGCAGTTCTTC,TRBV4-2,TRBD2,NA,TRBJ2-1
CASSLEYNEQFF,TGCGCCAGCAGCTTGGAATACAATGAGCAGTTCTTC,TRBV5-1,NA,NA,TRBJ2-1
CASSLSVGRDRYEQYF,TGTGCCAGCAGCTTAAGTGTCGGCAGAGACCGATACGAGCAGTACTTC,TRBV5-8,NA,once,TRBJ2-7
CSVRGGPSIGANVLTF,TGCAGCGTCCGAGGGGGCCCTTCTATTGGGGCCAACGTCCTGACTTTC,TRBV29-1,TRBD1,once,TRBJ2-6
CATSRGVRDYGYTF,TGTGCCACCAGCCGAGGGGTGAGAGACTATGGCTACACCTTC,TRBV15,NA,NA,TRBJ1-2
CASSLGSPYGTEAFF,TGCGCCAGCAGCTTGGGATCCCCATATGGGACTGAAGCTTTCTTT,TRBV5-1,NA,NA,TRBJ1-1
CASYGMRGHRGYGYTF,TGTGCCAGCTACGGGATGCGGGGGCACAGGGGCTATGGCTACACCTTC,TRBV5-4,TRBD1,NA,TRBJ1-2
CASSYLAGSYNEQFF,TGTGCCAGTAGTTACCTAGCGGGCTCCTACAATGAGCAGTTCTTC,TRBV19,TRBD2,NA,TRBJ2-1
CASSQVTSASGAYEQYF,TGCGCCAGCAGCCAAGTTACATCGGCTAGCGGGGCCTACGAGCAGTACTTC,TRBV4-1,TRBD2,once,TRBJ2-7